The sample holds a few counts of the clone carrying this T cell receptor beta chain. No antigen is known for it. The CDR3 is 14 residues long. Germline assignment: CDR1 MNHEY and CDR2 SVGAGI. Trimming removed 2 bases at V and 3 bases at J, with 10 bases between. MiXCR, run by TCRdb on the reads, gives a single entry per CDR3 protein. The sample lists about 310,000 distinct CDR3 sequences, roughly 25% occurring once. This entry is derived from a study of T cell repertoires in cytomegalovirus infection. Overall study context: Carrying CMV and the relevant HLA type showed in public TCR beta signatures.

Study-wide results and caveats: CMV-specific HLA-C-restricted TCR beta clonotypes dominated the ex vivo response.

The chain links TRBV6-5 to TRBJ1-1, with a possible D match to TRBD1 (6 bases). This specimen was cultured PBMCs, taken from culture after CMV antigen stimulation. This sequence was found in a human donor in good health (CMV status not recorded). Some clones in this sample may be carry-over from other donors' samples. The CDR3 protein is CASSYTGPHTEAFF. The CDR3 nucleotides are TGTGCCAGCAGTTACACAGGGCCACACACTGAAGCTTTCTTT.